The present entry profiles one TCR beta chain with its context. Assay used: immunoSEQ multiplex PCR; TCRdb lists only in-frame clones, some missing. The repertoire includes 55,000 to 60,000 clones, around 93% of them detected once, and around 4% sits in the top ten. This record comes from a study of technical replicates of blood from a handful of donors. The V gene lost 0 bases and the J gene lost 8 bases, with 21 bases spanning the gap. The CDR3 sequence is 16 residues long. Germline values: CDR1 GTSNPN, CDR2 SVGIG (reference sequence). Sequencing was carried out using PBMCs. The clonotype comes from a human donor in good health. Some clones in this sample may be carry-over from other donors' samples. The chain employs TRBV30 and TRBJ2-3; D perhaps matches TRBD1 (6 bases). CDR3 sequence (DNA): TGTGCCTGGAGTGTACCAGGGGTGGGGACACCGGGTACGCAGTATTTT. Protein product: CAWSVPGVGTPGTQYF. The full variable domain, its missing parts supplied by reference TRBV30 and TRBJ2-3, is SQTIHQWPATLVQPVGSPLSLECTVEGTSNPNLYWYRQAAGRGLQLLFYSVGIGQISSEVPQNLSASRPQDRQFILSSKKLLLSDSGFYLCAWSVPGVGTPGTQYFGPGTRLTVL.